Shown below are 14 T cell receptor beta chains from a single sample sequenced in a study of T cells in Graves' hyperthyroidism and ophthalmopathy. TCR beta CDR3 regions were amplified from RNA. First-round RT-PCR targeting the TCR CDR3 was performed with the HTBI primer set. TCRdb re-analysed the multiplex PCR reads in MiXCR, keeping a single row per CDR3 protein. The data hold approximately 600,000 distinct CDR3 sequences, with 16% observed a single time. Sequenced sample: blood. The receptors derive from a young woman with Graves' hyperthyroidism.

This clonotype was found many times. This chain links TRBV2 with TRBJ2-4, with D uncertain. Germline CDR1 is SNHLY and CDR2 is FYNNEI. The CDR3 is made up of 11 amino acids. Between the trimmed V and J ends, which lost 8 bases and 9 bases, there was a span of 11 bases. The CDR3 loop reads CASLQGSIQYF. The CDR3 DNA sequence: TGTGCCAGCCTACAAGGAAGCATTCAGTACTTC.

This clonotype was picked up a small number of times. The rearrangement links TRBV28 to TRBJ1-5; D ambiguous. This CDR3 has 12 amino acids. V was shortened by 3 bases and J by 9 bases, with 9 bases between the two germline ends. Per germline, CDR1 MDHEN and CDR2 SYDVKM. The DNA for the CDR3 is TGTGCCAGCAGTTTGGCCGGGAGGCCCCAGCATTTT. Its protein product is CASSLAGRPQHF.

This clonotype appeared many times. The V gene is TRBV2, the J gene TRBJ2-2; D is unclear. Germline CDR1 reads SNHLY; CDR2 reads FYNNEI. The CDR3 sequence is 14 residues long. Trimming left V 2 bases short and J 3 bases short, with 7 bases between. The chain's CDR3 is CASSELRDTGELFF. CDR3 nucleotide sequence: TGTGCCAGCAGTGAATTAAGAGACACCGGGGAGCTGTTTTTT.

This clonotype was counted many times. This chain links TRBV2 with TRBJ2-1; 10 bases agree with TRBD2. The CDR3 is 15 amino acids. Germline V CDR1 and CDR2: SNHLY, FYNNEI. J was trimmed by 6 bases and V by 7 bases; bases with no gene match: 9. CDR3: CASNPAGGTFNEQFF. CDR3 coding DNA: TGTGCCAGCAACCCAGCGGGAGGGACTTTCAATGAGCAGTTCTTC. Together with reference TRBV2 and TRBJ2-1, the CDR3 gives the full variable domain: EPEVTQTPSHQVTQMGQEVILRCVPISNHLYFYWYRQILGQKVEFLVSFYNNEISEKSEIFDDQFSVERPDGSNFTLKIRSTKLEDSAMYFCASNPAGGTFNEQFFGPGTRLTVL.

In its sample, this clonotype was seen many times. CDR3 DNA sequence: TGTGCCAGCACCTCAACGGAAGCGGGATTTGCAGATACGCAGTATTTT. It codes for CASTSTEAGFADTQYF. The V gene is TRBV6-1, the J gene TRBJ2-3, with 7 bases identical to TRBD2. V gave up 7 bases and J gave up 4 bases; unmatched junction bases: 14. Germline loops: CDR1 MNHNS, CDR2 SASEGT. The CDR3 is 16 residues long.

This clonotype has only a few counts. V gene TRBV9 combines with J gene TRBJ2-1; TRBD2 matches 12 bases. Germline loops: CDR1 SGDLS, CDR2 YYNGEE. V shed 3 bases, J shed 8 bases, and the junction held 9 bases outside the gene matches. The CDR3 has 16 amino acids. The CDR3 loop is CASSARLAGGFYEQFF. CDR3 bases: TGTGCCAGCAGCGCCCGCCTAGCGGGAGGGTTTTATGAGCAGTTCTTC.

This clonotype occurred many times. This rearrangement joins TRBV12-3 or TRBV12-4 to TRBJ1-2; no definite D call. V gave up 5 bases and J gave up 8 bases, with 18 bases separating them. The CDR3 totals 14 residues. Here the CDR3 DNA reads TGTGCCAGCAGTAGACCGACTCAGGTGGGAGGCTACACCTTC. It encodes CASSRPTQVGGYTF.

This clonotype was counted ten times or more. This rearrangement joins TRBV7-9 to TRBJ2-1; D is possibly TRBD2 (6 bases). The V and J ends lost 1 base and 10 bases respectively, with 14 bases between them. CDR3 length equals 14 residues. In germline, CDR1 is SEHNR, CDR2 FQNEAQ (reference sequence). The CDR3 DNA is TGTGCCAGCAGCTTAGAGGGAGGACGGGGGGAGCAGTTCTTC. Protein product: CASSLEGGRGEQFF.

This clonotype was observed a few times. The chain uses TRBV15 and TRBJ2-3, with D maybe TRBD2 (5 bases). There are 13 residues in the CDR3. CDR1 is LNHNV and CDR2 is YYDKDF in the germline V gene (reference sequence). V was pared by 7 bases and J by 1 base, with 9 bases between. CDR3 DNA: TGTGCCACCACGAGGGTCGGCACAGATACGCAGTATTTT. This encodes CATTRVGTDTQYF.

V is TRBV5-6 and J is TRBJ2-7; tentative D call: TRBD2 (6 bases). CDR3 size: 14 residues. V was clipped by 4 bases and J by 6 bases, with 17 bases between them. CDR1 is SGHDT and CDR2 is YYEEEE in the germline V gene. CDR3 protein: CASSPGWGTGEQYF. As DNA, the CDR3 is TGTGCCAGCAGCCCAGGGTGGGGGACTGGCGAGCAGTACTTC.

This sequence joins TRBV7-2 and TRBJ1-2; D unresolved. This CDR3 has 14 amino acids. Looked up from germline, CDR1 is SGHTA and CDR2 is FQGNSA. V was shortened by 1 base and J by 2 bases, with 8 bases between the two germline ends. CDR3 region: CASSLDRTNYGYTF. CDR3 bases: TGTGCCAGCAGCTTAGACCGAACCAACTATGGCTACACCTTC. The variable domain in full, with the rest retrieved from reference TRBV7-2 and TRBJ1-2, is GAGVSQSPSNKVTEKGKDVELRCDPISGHTALYWYRQSLGQGLEFLIYFQGNSAPDKSGLPSDRFSAERTGGSVSTLTIQRTQQEDSAVYLCASSLDRTNYGYTFGSGTRLTVV.

This clonotype has ten or more counts. The chain joins TRBV5-1 to TRBJ2-1, with 7 bases that match TRBD1. The trim removed 8 bases at V and 1 base at J, leaving 6 bases unmatched. This CDR3 has 14 residues. Germline CDR1 SGHRS, CDR2 YFSETQ. CDR3 nucleotide sequence: TGCGCCAGTCATCCAGGGGGATCCTACAATGAGCAGTTCTTC. Translation gives CASHPGGSYNEQFF.

CDR3 in DNA: TGTGCCAGCAGCCGAAATACAGGGGAGGGTGGCTACACCTTC. Translated, it gives CASSRNTGEGGYTF. The chain couples TRBV4-2 to TRBJ1-2, with 7 bases lining up with TRBD1. This CDR3 has 14 amino acids. J gave up 7 bases and V 4 bases, and 9 bases lay outside the gene matches. Germline V CDR1 and CDR2: LGHNA, YNFKEQ.

This clonotype was recorded at least ten times. This chain joins TRBV28 and TRBJ2-3, with D unclear. The germline V gene encodes CDR1 MDHEN and CDR2 SYDVKM. The CDR3 spans 13 residues. Trimming shortened V by 3 bases and J by 2 bases, and 6 bases separated the two germline ends. CDR3 nucleotides: TGTGCCAGCAGTTTGAAGCTCACAGATACGCAGTATTTT. Its translation: CASSLKLTDTQYF. The whole variable domain, filled in from reference TRBV28 and TRBJ2-3, reads DVKVTQSSRYLVKRTGEKVFLECVQDMDHENMFWYRQDPGLGLRLIYFSYDVKMKEKGDIPEGYSVSREKKERFSLILESASTNQTSMYLCASSLKLTDTQYFGPGTRLTVL.